This T cell receptor (beta chain) was found in a study of the immune and genomic landscape of osteosarcoma. On this clone itself: The antigen remains undetermined.

Measured with immunoSEQ multiplex PCR; TCRdb has only the in-frame clones, and not every one. The sample records approximately 2,700 clones, 72% being singletons. The V gene lost 7 bases and the J gene lost 1 base, with 10 bases spanning the gap. Germline assignment: CDR1 MNHEY and CDR2 SMNVEV (reference sequence). This CDR3 is 14 amino acids long. Study-wide results and caveats: Average productive clonality was 0.09, with a maximum of 0.3. Immune-hot C3 tumors showed higher but still low clonality than cold C1. No matched normal tissue; external skin and blood data served as benchmarks.

This TCR came from a man between 18 and 29 years old with osteosarcoma. Sequencing was performed on tumor tissue from a local recurrence in the femur. The chain couples TRBV27 to TRBJ2-2; a weak D match, TRBD1 (5 bases). For the CDR3, the DNA is TGTGCCAGCACAGCAGGGCGGAACACCGGGGAGCTGTTTTTT. Protein sequence: CASTAGRNTGELFF.